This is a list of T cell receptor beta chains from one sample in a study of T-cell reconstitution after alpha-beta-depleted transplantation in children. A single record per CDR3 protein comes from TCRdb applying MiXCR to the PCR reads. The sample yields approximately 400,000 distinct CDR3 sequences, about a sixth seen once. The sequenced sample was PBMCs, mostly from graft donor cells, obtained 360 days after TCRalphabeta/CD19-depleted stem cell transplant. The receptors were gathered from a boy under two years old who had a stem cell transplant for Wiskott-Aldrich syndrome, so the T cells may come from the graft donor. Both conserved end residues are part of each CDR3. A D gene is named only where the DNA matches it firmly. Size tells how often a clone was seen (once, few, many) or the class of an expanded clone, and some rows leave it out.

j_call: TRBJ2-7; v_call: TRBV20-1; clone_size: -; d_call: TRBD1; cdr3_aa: CSARRITGGRFSYEQYF; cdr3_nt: TGCAGTGCTAGGCGCATCACAGGGGGGCGCTTCTCCTACGAGCAGTACTTC
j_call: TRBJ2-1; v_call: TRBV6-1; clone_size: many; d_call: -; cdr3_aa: CASRPILSYYNEQFF; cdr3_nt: TGTGCCAGCAGGCCTATTCTCTCCTACTACAATGAGCAGTTCTTC
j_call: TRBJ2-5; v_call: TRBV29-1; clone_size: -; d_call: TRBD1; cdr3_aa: CNFEGALQETQYF; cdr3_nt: TGCAACTTTGAGGGGGCCCTTCAAGAGACCCAGTACTTC
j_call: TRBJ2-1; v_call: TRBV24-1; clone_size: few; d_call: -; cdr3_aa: CATSDSWESTYNEQFF; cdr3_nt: TGTGCCACCAGTGATTCTTGGGAATCCACCTACAATGAGCAGTTCTTC
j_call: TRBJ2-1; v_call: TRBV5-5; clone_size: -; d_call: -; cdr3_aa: CASSLGGVLNEQFF; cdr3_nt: TGTGCCAGCAGCTTGGGGGGGGTTCTGAATGAGCAGTTCTTC
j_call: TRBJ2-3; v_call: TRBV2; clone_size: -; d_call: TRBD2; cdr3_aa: CASARDSGGTDTQYF; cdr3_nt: TGTGCCAGCGCAAGAGATAGCGGGGGCACAGATACGCAGTATTTT
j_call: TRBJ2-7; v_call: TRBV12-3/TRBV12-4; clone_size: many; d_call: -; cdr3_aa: CASSSGRAYEQYF; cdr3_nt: TGTGCCAGCAGTTCAGGACGGGCCTACGAGCAGTACTTC
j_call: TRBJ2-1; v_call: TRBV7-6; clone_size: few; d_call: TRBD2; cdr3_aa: CASSLGGSGRANEQFF; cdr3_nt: TGTGCCAGCAGCTTAGGTGGGAGCGGGAGGGCCAATGAGCAGTTCTTC
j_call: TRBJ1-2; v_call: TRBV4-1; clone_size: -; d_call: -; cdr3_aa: CASSQDSDSHYGYTF; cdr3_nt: TGCGCCAGCAGCCAAGATTCTGACAGCCACTATGGCTACACCTTC
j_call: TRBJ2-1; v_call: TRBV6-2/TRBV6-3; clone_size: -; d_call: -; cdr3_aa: CASRTRAKGYNEQFF; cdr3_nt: TGTGCCAGCAGGACTAGGGCCAAAGGGTACAATGAGCAGTTCTTC
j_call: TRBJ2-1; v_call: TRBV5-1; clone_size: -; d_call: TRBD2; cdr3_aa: CASSPNPAGGPDDEQFF; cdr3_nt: TGCGCCAGCAGCCCGAACCCGGCGGGAGGCCCGGACGATGAGCAGTTCTTC
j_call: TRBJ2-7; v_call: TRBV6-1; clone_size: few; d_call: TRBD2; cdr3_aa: CASTPGLRSGGEQYF; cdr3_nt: TGTGCCAGCACCCCAGGTTTGAGATCGGGGGGAGAGCAGTACTTC
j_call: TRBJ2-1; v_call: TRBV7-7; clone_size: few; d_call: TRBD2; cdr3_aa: CASSPIAGGHNEQFF; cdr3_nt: TGTGCCAGCAGCCCGATAGCGGGGGGACACAATGAGCAGTTCTTC
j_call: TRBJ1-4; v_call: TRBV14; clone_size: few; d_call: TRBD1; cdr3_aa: CASSNRDRGNEKLFF; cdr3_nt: TGTGCCAGCAGCAACAGGGACAGGGGAAATGAAAAACTGTTTTTT
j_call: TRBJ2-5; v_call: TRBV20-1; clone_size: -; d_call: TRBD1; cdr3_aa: CSATRWDRQETQYF; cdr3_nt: TGCAGTGCAACTCGTTGGGACAGACAAGAGACCCAGTACTTC
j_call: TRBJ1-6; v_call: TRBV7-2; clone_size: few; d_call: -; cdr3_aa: CASSLRGSSYNSPLHF; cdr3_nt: TGTGCCAGCAGCTTAAGGGGGTCCTCCTATAATTCACCCCTCCACTTT
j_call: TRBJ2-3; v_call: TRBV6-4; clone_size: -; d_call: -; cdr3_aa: CASSVRGARDTQYF; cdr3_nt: TGTGCCAGCAGTGTACGAGGGGCGAGAGATACGCAGTATTTT
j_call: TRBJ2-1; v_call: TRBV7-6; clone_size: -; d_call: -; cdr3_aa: CASSSYRASEGEQFF; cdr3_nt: TGTGCCAGCAGCTCCTATAGGGCCTCCGAGGGGGAGCAGTTCTTC
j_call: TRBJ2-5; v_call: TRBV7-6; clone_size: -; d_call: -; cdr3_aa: CASSSTISGGPETQYF; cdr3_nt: TGTGCCAGCAGCTCCACTATTTCGGGGGGCCCAGAGACCCAGTACTTC
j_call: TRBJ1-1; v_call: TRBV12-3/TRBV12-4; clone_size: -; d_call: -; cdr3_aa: CASSFDRNTEAFF; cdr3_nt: TGTGCCAGCAGTTTCGACAGGAACACTGAAGCTTTCTTT